These 9 T cell receptor beta chains were all obtained from the same sample, sequenced in a study of T cells in tuberculosis. Data came from immunoSEQ multiplex PCR; TCRdb stores just in-frame clones and leaves some out. The data contain 35,000 to 40,000 clones, almost 95% of them singletons. Sequenced sample: PBMCs. The source is a donor under 30 with latent tuberculosis or without tuberculosis infection. Some clones in this sample may be carry-over from other donors' samples.

This clone occurred once. This rearrangement joins TRBV27 to TRBJ2-7; no clear D. The CDR3 sequence is 14 residues long. Germline-derived CDR1 and CDR2 are MNHEY and SMNVEV (reference sequence). V was clipped by 1 base and J by 4 bases, with 11 bases between them. DNA of the CDR3: TGTGCCAGCAGTTTATGGTCCCAGGCTTACGAGCAGTACTTC. Residues: CASSLWSQAYEQYF.

This sequence joins TRBV5-1 and TRBJ2-3, with 8 bases aligning to TRBD2. CDR1 is SGHRS, CDR2 YFSETQ, per germline. This CDR3 spans 16 amino acids. V was pared by 0 bases and J by 0 bases, with 3 bases of the junction left unmatched. The chain's CDR3 is CASSLGGGSSTDTQYF. For the CDR3, the DNA is TGCGCCAGCAGCTTGGGCGGGGGGTCTAGCACAGATACGCAGTATTTT.

The chain carries TRBV7-2 and TRBJ2-2; 8 bases are a match to TRBD1. This CDR3 has 14 amino acids. V trimming: 5 bases; J trimming: 9 bases; junction bases outside the gene matches: 8. Germline V lookup: CDR1 SGHTA, CDR2 FQGNSA. The CDR3 DNA sequence: TGTGCCAGCAGCCCTGGGACAGGTCCGCGGGAGCTGTTTTTT. Translation: CASSPGTGPRELFF.

V and J are TRBV29-1 and TRBJ2-7, with TRBD1 identical over 7 bases. Per germline, CDR1 SQVTM and CDR2 ANQGSEA. Trimming at V came to 6 bases and at J to 4 bases, leaving 6 bases not matched to a gene. This CDR3 region has 12 residues. This chain's CDR3 is CSVGTVTYEQYF. The CDR3 DNA sequence: TGCAGCGTCGGGACAGTTACTTACGAGCAGTACTTC.

The J gene is TRBJ1-5, the V gene TRBV19, with D unclear. The CDR3 runs to 14 residues. Between the trimmed V and J ends, which lost 10 bases and 0 bases, there was a span of 13 bases. Germline lookup yields CDR1 LNHDA and CDR2 SQIVND (reference sequence). The CDR3 region is CATSQSYSNQPQHF. CDR3 nucleotides: TGTGCCACCTCACAGAGTTATAGCAATCAGCCCCAGCATTTT.

This sequence joins TRBV6-1 and TRBJ2-6, with D tentatively TRBD1 (6 bases). V was shortened by 2 bases and J by 5 bases, with 10 bases between the two germline ends. CDR3 length: 15 residues. In germline, CDR1 is MNHNS, CDR2 SASEGT. The CDR3 loop is CASSERQVWANVLTF. CDR3 DNA: TGTGCCAGCAGTGAACGACAGGTCTGGGCCAACGTCCTGACTTTC.

In DNA, the CDR3 is TGCGCCAGCAGCTTGGTGGGTCAGGGGCAGCGGTACTATGGCTACACCTTC. Encoded protein: CASSLVGQGQRYYGYTF. The chain uses TRBV5-1 and TRBJ1-2; D is possibly TRBD1 (6 bases). CDR1 and CDR2 (germline): SGHRS, YFSETQ. The length of the CDR3 is 17 residues. V was cut by 0 bases and J by 3 bases, with 18 bases left in between.

The chain recombines TRBV4-3 with TRBJ1-2; D gene uncertain. This CDR3 has 13 amino acids. The germline V gene encodes CDR1 LGHNA and CDR2 YSLEER. With 1 base removed from V and 4 bases from J, the gap between germline ends came to 7 bases. In DNA, the CDR3 is TGCGCCAGCAGCCAAGCACAGAGCTATGGCTACACCTTC. This gives the protein CASSQAQSYGYTF.

This sequence joins TRBV2 and TRBJ2-2; D possibly corresponds to TRBD1 (5 bases). CDR3 length equals 14 residues. Deletions cut 2 bases from V and 6 bases from J, with 10 bases between. Germline lookup yields CDR1 SNHLY and CDR2 FYNNEI. In DNA, the CDR3 is TGTGCCAGCAGTGAACGGCAGGGCGCCGGGGAGCTGTTTTTT. Amino acid sequence: CASSERQGAGELFF.